These 28 T cell receptor beta chains were sequenced from one sample in a study of blood T cell repertoires in COVID-19. Profiling relied on immunoSEQ multiplex PCR, and the TCRdb table lists in-frame clones only, not all of them. The data hold tens of thousands of clones, with around nine tenths observed a single time. The sequencing input was peripheral blood. All receptors come from a man aged 65 to 85 with acute or convalescent COVID-19.

There are a few counts of this clone. The chain uses TRBV7-6 and TRBJ1-3; D unclear. The CDR3 sequence is 15 residues long. Per germline, CDR1 SGHVS and CDR2 FNYEAQ. V was cut by 3 bases and J by 4 bases, with 13 bases left in between. CDR3 amino acids: CASSLGVGVGNTIYF. CDR3 sequence (DNA): TGTGCCAGCAGCTTGGGAGTAGGAGTCGGAAACACCATATATTTT.

V and J are TRBV19 and TRBJ1-5, with D possibly matching TRBD1 (5 bases). Germline CDR1 is LNHDA and CDR2 is SQIVND (reference sequence). The CDR3 extends over 13 amino acids. The ends were cut back, 10 bases at V and 0 bases at J, with 10 bases in the middle. CDR3 nucleotides: TGTGCCACTAAGGACAATAGCAATCAGCCCCAGCATTTT. Its protein product is CATKDNSNQPQHF.

This clone was counted a single time. A read error may produce the germline difference seen at one junction end. The chain combines TRBV29-1 with TRBJ1-2; a possible D gene is TRBD1 (5 bases). CDR1 is SQVTM, CDR2 ANQGSEA, per germline. The CDR3 totals 13 residues. The CDR3 DNA sequence: TGCAGCGTGGCCCCCGGGACTAATTATGGCTACACCTTC. Its protein is CSVAPGTNYGYTF.

V usage is TRBV19 and J usage is TRBJ1-3; D is undetermined. The CDR3 spans 13 residues. The V gene lost 5 bases and the J gene lost 4 bases, with 9 bases spanning the gap. CDR1 and CDR2 (germline): LNHDA, SQIVND (reference sequence). The CDR3 DNA reads TGTGCCAGTAGTCAGGAAAGGGGAAACACCATATATTTT. Encoded protein: CASSQERGNTIYF.

J is TRBJ1-1 and V is TRBV7-9, with TRBD1 identical over 9 bases. After removal of 7 bases from V and 5 bases from J, the junction contained 5 bases not matched to a gene. This CDR3 has 13 amino acids. The germline V gene has CDR1 SEHNR and CDR2 FQNEAQ (reference sequence). CDR3 nucleotide sequence: TGTGCCAGCACCGGGACAGGGCGTACTGAAGCTTTCTTT. Translation gives CASTGTGRTEAFF.

This clone has a handful of counts. The chain couples TRBV30 to TRBJ1-6; D is perhaps TRBD1 (5 bases). The ends were cut back, 4 bases at V and 9 bases at J, with 10 bases in the middle. Germline V gives CDR1 GTSNPN, CDR2 SVGIG (reference sequence). The CDR3 is 12 residues long. CDR3 sequence (DNA): TGTGCCTGGACAGGGTTTAGTTCACCCCTCCACTTT. Encoded protein: CAWTGFSSPLHF. Full variable domain (missing parts from reference TRBV30 and TRBJ1-6): SQTIHQWPATLVQPVGSPLSLECTVEGTSNPNLYWYRQAAGRGLQLLFYSVGIGQISSEVPQNLSASRPQDRQFILSSKKLLLSDSGFYLCAWTGFSSPLHFGNGTRLTVT.

The chain is built from TRBV28 and TRBJ2-3; 10 bases map to TRBD1. Germline V gene sequence: CDR1 MDHEN, CDR2 SYDVKM. The trim removed 6 bases at V and 4 bases at J, leaving 7 bases unmatched. CDR3 length equals 15 residues. The CDR3 region is CASSPRTGGADTQYF. The CDR3 DNA sequence: TGTGCCAGCAGCCCTAGGACAGGGGGAGCAGATACGCAGTATTTT.

This clone has a single count. The chain combines TRBV6-5 with TRBJ2-1; 7 bases align to TRBD2. The germline V gene encodes CDR1 MNHEY and CDR2 SVGAGI. This CDR3 region has 13 residues. Trimming cost V 6 bases and J 9 bases; bases outside gene matches: 8. CDR3 nucleotides: TGTGCCAGCAGGGGGGAGAAGCGGGGTGAGCAGTTCTTC. It codes for CASRGEKRGEQFF.

This clone was detected once. The chain joins TRBV27 to TRBJ2-3; 14 nucleotides agree with TRBD2. Trimming cost V 10 bases and J 4 bases; bases outside gene matches: 13. The CDR3 spans 17 residues. Germline CDR1 reads MNHEY; CDR2 reads SMNVEV (reference sequence). The DNA of the CDR3 is TGTGCCACTACTTGGACTAGCGGGAGGTCCCGGCCAGATACGCAGTATTTT. Its protein is CATTWTSGRSRPDTQYF.

The J gene is TRBJ2-3, the V gene TRBV24-1, with D tentatively TRBD2 (5 bases). V lost 4 bases to trimming and J lost 2 bases, with 15 bases between them. The germline V gene encodes CDR1 KGHDR and CDR2 SFDVKD. This CDR3 has 16 amino acids. The CDR3: CATSDSLDYITDTQYF. The CDR3 DNA reads TGTGCCACCAGTGACAGCCTTGACTATATCACAGATACGCAGTATTTT.

This clone was counted between two and nine times. The chain carries TRBV5-1 and TRBJ2-5, with D tentatively TRBD2 (5 bases). V lost 0 bases, J lost 0 bases, and 15 bases lay in between. Germline CDR1 SGHRS, CDR2 YFSETQ. The CDR3 runs 17 residues. In DNA form, the CDR3 reads TGCGCCAGCAGCTTGGATCGCCAGCGGCTATACCAAGAGACCCAGTACTTC. Amino acids: CASSLDRQRLYQETQYF. Full variable domain (rest looked up from reference TRBV5-1 and TRBJ2-5): KAGVTQTPRYLIKTRGQQVTLSCSPISGHRSVSWYQQTPGQGLQFLFEYFSETQRNKGNFPGRFSGRQFSNSRSEMNVSTLELGDSALYLCASSLDRQRLYQETQYFGPGTRLLVL.

This clone was seen a handful of times. V usage is TRBV18 and J usage is TRBJ1-4; 10 positions match TRBD1. This CDR3 has 16 amino acids. Germline assignment: CDR1 KGHSH and CDR2 LQKENI. The V segment lost 1 base and the J segment 7 bases; nucleotides outside the gene matches: 6. This chain's CDR3 is CASSPRSGTGVEKLFF. In nucleotides, the CDR3 is TGTGCCAGCTCACCACGATCCGGGACAGGGGTTGAAAAACTGTTTTTT.

The rearrangement uses TRBV2 and TRBJ1-3; possible D gene TRBD1, 6 bases. Germline V CDR1 and CDR2: SNHLY, FYNNEI. The CDR3 contains 14 residues. V lost 9 bases, J lost 4 bases, and 16 bases lay in between. CDR3 nucleotides: TGTGCCAGTTTCCAGGGGTATGGCGGAAACACCATATATTTT. It codes for CASFQGYGGNTIYF. Full variable domain (rest looked up from reference TRBV2 and TRBJ1-3): EPEVTQTPSHQVTQMGQEVILRCVPISNHLYFYWYRQILGQKVEFLVSFYNNEISEKSEIFDDQFSVERPDGSNFTLKIRSTKLEDSAMYFCASFQGYGGNTIYFGEGSWLTVV.

The chain couples TRBV28 to TRBJ1-1; D remains unclear. The CDR3 loop spans 11 amino acids. The ends were cut back, 9 bases at V and 5 bases at J, with 10 bases in the middle. The V gene's germline CDR1 is MDHEN and CDR2 SYDVKM. CDR3 coding DNA: TGTGCCAGTATATCCGGGACTGAAGCTTTCTTT. It is translated as CASISGTEAFF. The variable domain in full, completed from reference TRBV28 and TRBJ1-1, reads DVKVTQSSRYLVKRTGEKVFLECVQDMDHENMFWYRQDPGLGLRLIYFSYDVKMKEKGDIPEGYSVSREKKERFSLILESASTNQTSMYLCASISGTEAFFGQGTRLTVV.

The rearrangement links TRBV28 to TRBJ1-5; no firm D call. The CDR3 spans 14 residues. Germline CDR1 reads MDHEN; CDR2 reads SYDVKM. Trimming took off 1 base at V and 3 bases at J, with 7 bases between the two ends. DNA for the CDR3: TGTGCCAGCAGTTTATTGCCAGTCAATCAGCCCCAGCATTTT. This codes for CASSLLPVNQPQHF.

This clone was counted a few times. The chain links TRBV4-2 to TRBJ2-3; 10 bases map to TRBD2. Germline CDR1 reads LGHNA; CDR2 reads YNFKEQ. The CDR3 covers 15 residues. Unmatched junction bases numbered 1, after V lost 0 bases and J lost 4 bases. The CDR3: CASSQEAGGPDTQYF. CDR3 nucleotide sequence: TGTGCCAGCAGCCAAGAAGCGGGGGGGCCAGATACGCAGTATTTT.

This clone has a single count. The chain couples TRBV14 to TRBJ2-7; tentative D call: TRBD1 (6 bases). Per the germline V gene, CDR1 is SGHDN and CDR2 is FVKESK. The CDR3 sequence is 14 residues long. The ends were cut back, 4 bases at V and 3 bases at J, with 13 bases in the middle. The CDR3 DNA reads as TGTGCCAGCAGCCGGGACACCGTTAACTACGAGCAGTACTTC. This sequence encodes CASSRDTVNYEQYF.

This clone was counted once. V and J are TRBV2 and TRBJ2-3, with 12 bases that match TRBD2. Germline CDR1 is SNHLY and CDR2 is FYNNEI. Losses at the gene ends were 5 bases for V and 1 base for J; bases not matched to a gene: 1. The CDR3 is 15 residues long. For the CDR3, the DNA is TGTGCCAGCAGTAGACTAGCGGGGGGCACAGATACGCAGTATTTT. Its protein product is CASSRLAGGTDTQYF.

The chain employs TRBV4-2 and TRBJ1-2; 7 nucleotides line up with TRBD1. The V gene's germline CDR1 is LGHNA and CDR2 YNFKEQ. V was clipped by 2 bases and J by 6 bases; unmatched bases: 3. The CDR3 contains 13 residues. Here the CDR3 DNA reads TGTGCCAGCAGCCAAAGACAGGGCAATGGCTACACCTTC. Protein: CASSQRQGNGYTF.

The V and J genes are TRBV5-1 and TRBJ1-5; 7 nucleotides line up with TRBD1. V lost 1 base to trimming and J lost 3 bases; unmatched junction nucleotides: 4. From germline, CDR1 is SGHRS and CDR2 YFSETQ. CDR3 length: 15 residues. CDR3 loop: CASSLTGDNNQPQHF. CDR3 nucleotide sequence: TGCGCCAGCAGCTTGACAGGGGATAACAATCAGCCCCAGCATTTT. Supplemented by reference TRBV5-1 and TRBJ1-5, the full variable domain reads KAGVTQTPRYLIKTRGQQVTLSCSPISGHRSVSWYQQTPGQGLQFLFEYFSETQRNKGNFPGRFSGRQFSNSRSEMNVSTLELGDSALYLCASSLTGDNNQPQHFGDGTRLSIL.

This rearrangement joins TRBV6-5 to TRBJ1-2; TRBD1 matches 10 bases. The CDR3 covers 16 residues. In germline, CDR1 is MNHEY, CDR2 SVGAGI. V shed 5 bases and J 7 bases; nucleotides not matched to a gene: 13. In DNA form, the CDR3 reads TGTGCCAGCAGTAACTTCGCCGGGACAGGGGCCAGTGGCTACACCTTC. This codes for CASSNFAGTGASGYTF.

V usage is TRBV20-1 and J usage is TRBJ2-2; 7 bases are shared with TRBD2. Germline V gene sequence: CDR1 DFQATT, CDR2 SNEGSKA (reference sequence). Germline trimming cut 3 bases from V and 9 bases from J; bases unmatched to any gene: 13. This CDR3 has 15 residues. The CDR3 DNA reads as TGCAGTGCTAGTACTTCCCGGGAGGATCTACGGGAGCTGTTTTTT. Amino acids: CSASTSREDLRELFF.

This chain connects TRBV18 to TRBJ2-7; the D gene is possibly TRBD1 (6 bases). There are 14 residues in the CDR3. From germline, CDR1 is KGHSH and CDR2 LQKENI. V dropped 3 bases and J dropped 3 bases, with 12 bases sitting between them. The CDR3 region is CASSPQGTSYEQYF. In nucleotides, the CDR3 is TGTGCCAGCTCACCTCAAGGGACAAGCTACGAGCAGTACTTC.

CDR3 in amino acids: CATSSVGGQGKNTEAFF. CDR3 bases: TGTGCCACCAGCAGTGTGGGGGGACAGGGCAAGAACACTGAAGCTTTCTTT. V is TRBV15 and J is TRBJ1-1, with TRBD1 matching 9 bases. The V gene end was trimmed by 3 bases and the J gene end by 1 base; junction bases not matched to a gene: 9. The CDR3 runs to 17 residues. CDR1 is LNHNV and CDR2 is YYDKDF in the germline V gene (reference sequence).

This clone occurred once. The V and J genes are TRBV5-6 and TRBJ2-3; the match to TRBD2 covers 7 bases. The CDR3 has 16 amino acids. The V and J ends lost 7 bases and 5 bases, in that order; junction bases with no gene match: 16. The V gene's germline CDR1 is SGHDT and CDR2 YYEEEE. CDR3 DNA sequence: TGTGCCAGCGTCTGGGGGGGACTCTCCCTCGGAGATACGCAGTATTTT. Translated: CASVWGGLSLGDTQYF.

This clone has just a few counts. This chain uses TRBV28 with TRBJ2-3; the D gene is possibly TRBD1 (5 bases). V gave up 7 bases and J gave up 2 bases, with 13 bases separating them. This CDR3 is 14 amino acids long. CDR1 and CDR2 (germline): MDHEN, SYDVKM. Here the CDR3 reads CASIFAGATDTQYF. CDR3 in DNA: TGTGCCAGCATTTTTGCTGGGGCCACAGATACGCAGTATTTT.

The rearrangement links TRBV28 to TRBJ2-7; TRBD2 might be the D (6 bases). CDR1 is MDHEN and CDR2 is SYDVKM in the germline V gene. Trimming left V 5 bases short and J 2 bases short, with 10 bases between. This CDR3 is built from 13 residues. Here the CDR3 reads CASSDSGTYEQYF. The CDR3 nucleotides read TGTGCCAGCAGTGATAGCGGAACCTACGAGCAGTACTTC.

The chain employs TRBV5-1 and TRBJ1-2; perhaps TRBD1 as D (6 bases). The germline gives CDR1 SGHRS, CDR2 YFSETQ. V lost 0 bases, J lost 4 bases, and 10 bases lay in between. CDR3 length: 14 residues. CDR3 sequence: CASSLEGQSYGYTF. The CDR3 bases are TGCGCCAGCAGCTTGGAAGGACAGTCCTATGGCTACACCTTC. The variable domain in full, completed from reference TRBV5-1 and TRBJ1-2, reads KAGVTQTPRYLIKTRGQQVTLSCSPISGHRSVSWYQQTPGQGLQFLFEYFSETQRNKGNFPGRFSGRQFSNSRSEMNVSTLELGDSALYLCASSLEGQSYGYTFGSGTRLTVV.